The sequence of this T cell receptor (beta chain) was determined in a study of cytomegalovirus exposure and HLA in healthy donors. Study-wide findings and caveats: The authors listed 164 TCR beta chains as cytomegalovirus-associated. Many donors shared some public TCRs, even though most TCR sequences were rare. Later on, a genetic analysis was performed. It linked a missense variant in DCLRE1C with V- and J-gene trimming of TCR beta.

This CDR3 contains 17 residues. Losses at the gene ends were 4 bases for V and 0 bases for J; bases not matched to a gene: 12. Germline CDR1 SGDLS, CDR2 YYNGEE. Note on this clone: Its antigen remains unknown.

The PCR used 60 Vbeta and 13 Jbeta primers. Assay: immunoSEQ multiplex PCR; the TCRdb copy retains only in-frame clones and omits some. The sample has 180,000 or so clones; 65% to 90% are singletons. This sequence originates from a woman in her 30s in good health and CMV-seronegative. Sample: PBMCs. The chain links TRBV9 to TRBJ2-7; TRBD2 matches at 8 bases. CDR3 DNA sequence: TGTGCCAGCAGCCCAGAGGTAGCGGGAATATCCTCCTACGAGCAGTACTTC. Its translation is CASSPEVAGISSYEQYF.